What follows are 30 T cell receptor beta chains derived from one specimen sequenced in a study of cytomegalovirus exposure and HLA in healthy donors (dated by TCRdb to the late 2010s). The library was prepared using the immunoSEQ multiplex PCR assay. TCRdb's version of the immuneACCESS table is confined to in-frame rearrangements and falls short of the full clone set. An unresolved V gene accounts for under half of the shortfall where checked; the remainder is of unknown origin. A total of over 80,000 clones appear in this sample, roughly 85% of them only once. The ten largest account for 20% to 25% of the sample. The source material was PBMCs. The receptor set was obtained from a man aged 18 to 35 in good health and CMV-seropositive.

The J gene is TRBJ1-2, the V gene TRBV11-2; D gene ambiguous. The V end was cut by 2 bases, the J end by 1 base, with 17 bases between. Germline CDR1 SGHAT, CDR2 FQNNGV. The CDR3 consists of 17 residues. The CDR3 coding sequence is TGTGCCAGCAGCTTATCCCCCAACGAGGGTAGTAACTATGGCTACACCTTC. Its translation: CASSLSPNEGSNYGYTF.

This chain connects TRBV27 to TRBJ1-5; D gene uncertain. Germline V gene data show CDR1 as MNHEY and CDR2 as SMNVEV (reference sequence). CDR3 length: 12 amino acids. V was pared by 3 bases and J by 6 bases, with 6 bases between. CDR3 bases: TGTGCCAGCAGTTTCCGGGGTCAGCCCCAGCATTTT. This codes for CASSFRGQPQHF.

V and J are TRBV19 and TRBJ2-7; TRBD1 is a possible D gene (6 bases). The CDR3 is made up of 14 amino acids. CDR1 is LNHDA and CDR2 is SQIVND in the germline V gene (reference sequence). V was cut by 5 bases and J by 2 bases, with 13 bases left in between. CDR3 bases: TGTGCCAGTAGTTCCTCAACAGGGCCCTACGAGCAGTACTTC. Protein: CASSSSTGPYEQYF.

The chain joins TRBV27 to TRBJ1-1; perhaps TRBD1 as D (6 bases). Trimming removed 6 bases from V and 5 bases from J, with 13 bases in between. The V gene's germline CDR1 is MNHEY and CDR2 SMNVEV (reference sequence). There are 13 residues in the CDR3. CDR3 bases: TGTGCCAGCAGCTATACAGGGTGGACTGAAGCTTTCTTT. Amino acids: CASSYTGWTEAFF.

In DNA form, the CDR3 reads TGTGCCATCAGGAGAGACCGGGACACCTATGGCTACACCTTC. This codes for CAIRRDRDTYGYTF. This chain joins TRBV10-3 and TRBJ1-2; possible D gene TRBD1, 6 bases. Germline assignment: CDR1 ENHRY and CDR2 SYGVKD. The CDR3 has 14 amino acids. V shed 6 bases and J shed 4 bases, with 15 bases lying between them.

J is TRBJ1-3 and V is TRBV27; D is possibly TRBD1 (6 bases). The germline V and J ends were trimmed by 2 bases and 0 bases, with 8 bases remaining between them. CDR1 is MNHEY and CDR2 is SMNVEV in the germline V gene (reference sequence). The CDR3 extends over 15 amino acids. The CDR3: CASSLGGISGNTIYF. The CDR3 DNA follows: TGTGCCAGCAGTTTAGGGGGCATCTCTGGAAACACCATATATTTT.

The J gene is TRBJ1-5, the V gene TRBV30, with a tentative D call TRBD1 (5 bases). CDR1 and CDR2 from the germline V gene are GTSNPN and SVGIG (reference sequence). The ends were cut back, 1 base at V and 3 bases at J, with 7 bases in the middle. The CDR3 totals 13 residues. This chain's CDR3 is CAWSEQANQPQHF. Here the CDR3 DNA reads TGTGCCTGGAGTGAACAGGCCAATCAGCCCCAGCATTTT. The full variable domain, in which reference TRBV30 and TRBJ1-5 provide the parts outside the CDR3, is SQTIHQWPATLVQPVGSPLSLECTVEGTSNPNLYWYRQAAGRGLQLLFYSVGIGQISSEVPQNLSASRPQDRQFILSSKKLLLSDSGFYLCAWSEQANQPQHFGDGTRLSIL.

In this sample, this clone turned up once. DNA of the CDR3: TGTGCCAGCAGCACGGGGGGGGGACCGGAAGAGACCCAGTACTTC. Translated: CASSTGGGPEETQYF. This chain links TRBV25-1 with TRBJ2-5; 8 nucleotides line up with TRBD2. This CDR3 spans 15 amino acids. V lost 6 bases, J lost 3 bases, and 9 bases stayed unmatched. Per the germline V gene, CDR1 is MGHDK and CDR2 is SYGVNS. The full variable domain, in which reference TRBV25-1 and TRBJ2-5 provide the parts outside the CDR3, is EADIYQTPRYLVIGTGKKITLECSQTMGHDKMYWYQQDPGMELHLIHYSYGVNSTEKGDLSSESTVSRIRTEHFPLTLESARPSHTSQYLCASSTGGGPEETQYFGPGTRLLVL.

This chain joins TRBV28 and TRBJ1-1, with 9 bases matching TRBD1. The V and J ends lost 3 bases and 6 bases, in that order; junction bases with no gene match: 5. The CDR3 is 14 residues long. Germline V gives CDR1 MDHEN, CDR2 SYDVKM. CDR3: CASSLGGTGSEAFF. CDR3 coding DNA: TGTGCCAGCAGTTTGGGGGGGACAGGGTCTGAAGCTTTCTTT.

The chain carries TRBV28 and TRBJ2-7, with 7 positions matching TRBD2. The CDR3 consists of 15 residues. Germline assignment: CDR1 MDHEN and CDR2 SYDVKM. V shed 2 bases, J shed 1 base, and the junction held 5 bases outside the gene matches. DNA for the CDR3: TGTGCCAGCAGTTTAGGCGGGAGAGGTTCCTACGAGCAGTACGTC. As protein: CASSLGGRGSYEQYV.

This sequence joins TRBV28 and TRBJ2-1, with 9 bases fitting TRBD1. The junction had 8 bases not matched to a gene; V was cut back by 6 bases and J by 8 bases. From germline, CDR1 is MDHEN and CDR2 SYDVKM. CDR3 length: 14 amino acids. The CDR3 DNA follows: TGTGCCAGCAGGGATGGACAGGGGTGGGATGAGCAGTTCTTC. This gives the protein CASRDGQGWDEQFF.

The genes are TRBV9 and TRBJ2-1, with 11 bases identical to TRBD1. This CDR3 spans 15 amino acids. In germline, CDR1 is SGDLS, CDR2 YYNGEE. The ends lost 3 bases at V and 6 bases at J; junction bases unmatched: 5. As DNA, the CDR3 is TGTGCCAGCAGCGCTCCGGGACAGGGGGTCAATGAGCAGTTCTTC. Protein: CASSAPGQGVNEQFF.

The V call is TRBV28, the J call TRBJ2-2; D ambiguous. Germline V CDR1 and CDR2: MDHEN, SYDVKM. The CDR3 runs 14 residues. V lost 3 bases and J 5 bases, leaving 10 bases between the germline ends. This CDR3 is CASSFTQTTGELFF. CDR3 nucleotide sequence: TGTGCCAGCAGTTTTACACAGACAACCGGGGAGCTGTTTTTT. Combining the CDR3 with reference TRBV28 and TRBJ2-2 gives the whole variable domain DVKVTQSSRYLVKRTGEKVFLECVQDMDHENMFWYRQDPGLGLRLIYFSYDVKMKEKGDIPEGYSVSREKKERFSLILESASTNQTSMYLCASSFTQTTGELFFGEGSRLTVL.

The chain combines TRBV15 with TRBJ2-1, with 12 bases lining up with TRBD1. The CDR3 runs to 16 residues. Unmatched junction bases numbered 6, after V lost 5 bases and J lost 4 bases. From germline, CDR1 is LNHNV and CDR2 YYDKDF (reference sequence). This CDR3 reads CATSRTGQGAYNEQFF. As DNA, the CDR3 is TGTGCCACCAGCCGCACGGGACAGGGGGCTTACAATGAGCAGTTCTTC. Together with reference TRBV15 and TRBJ2-1, the CDR3 gives the full variable domain: DAMVIQNPRYQVTQFGKPVTLSCSQTLNHNVMYWYQQKSSQAPKLLFHYYDKDFNNEADTPDNFQSRRPNTSFCFLDIRSPGLGDTAMYLCATSRTGQGAYNEQFFGPGTRLTVL.

This clone was counted a few times. Written as DNA, the CDR3 is TGTGCCAGCAGCCCACATAGGGACAGCTACGAGCAGTACTTC. Protein: CASSPHRDSYEQYF. The chain employs TRBV14 and TRBJ2-7; 7 bases fit TRBD1. Trimming removed 4 bases from V and 3 bases from J; junction bases left unmatched: 6. The CDR3 extends over 14 amino acids. Germline CDR1 reads SGHDN; CDR2 reads FVKESK.

The chain links TRBV19 to TRBJ2-2, with 8 bases matching TRBD2. V was clipped by 3 bases and J by 7 bases; unmatched bases: 7. This CDR3 region has 15 residues. CDR1 and CDR2 from the germline V gene are LNHDA and SQIVND (reference sequence). As DNA, the CDR3 is TGTGCCAGTAGTATGACCGGGGGGGGAGTCGGGGAGCTGTTTTTT. Translating it yields CASSMTGGGVGELFF.

This clone has just one count. The chain carries TRBV29-1 and TRBJ1-2; TRBD1 matches at 7 bases. The CDR3 totals 16 residues. Germline V gene data show CDR1 as SQVTM and CDR2 as ANQGSEA. V trimming: 1 base; J trimming: 6 bases; junction bases outside the gene matches: 14. The CDR3: CSVEGGLTGTDHGYTF. The CDR3 DNA sequence: TGCAGCGTTGAAGGGGGTCTGACAGGGACGGATCATGGCTACACCTTC.

The gene calls are TRBV27 and TRBJ2-3, with 8 bases matching TRBD1. Trimming cost V 7 bases and J 1 base; bases outside gene matches: 7. The CDR3 runs to 15 residues. Germline loops: CDR1 MNHEY, CDR2 SMNVEV (reference sequence). The CDR3 DNA reads as TGTGCCAGCACCGGGGCGGGACAGGGCACAGATACGCAGTATTTT. This encodes CASTGAGQGTDTQYF.

The chain links TRBV27 to TRBJ1-2, with D maybe TRBD1 (5 bases). The CDR3 runs to 13 residues. The V gene's germline CDR1 is MNHEY and CDR2 SMNVEV (reference sequence). V was shortened by 4 bases and J by 4 bases, with 10 bases between the two germline ends. The DNA for the CDR3 is TGTGCCAGCAGTTCGGGGGGTAGCTATGGCTACACCTTC. This encodes CASSSGGSYGYTF.

The chain has TRBV5-1 and TRBJ2-7, with 7 bases fitting TRBD2. J gave up 2 bases and V 1 base, and 3 bases lay outside the gene matches. The CDR3 contains 14 residues. Germline lookup yields CDR1 SGHRS and CDR2 YFSETQ. The DNA of the CDR3 is TGCGCCAGCAGCTTGTCGGGAGGAACCTACGAGCAGTACGTC. This gives the protein CASSLSGGTYEQYV.

The rearrangement uses TRBV13 and TRBJ2-1; the match to TRBD2 covers 10 bases. This CDR3 is built from 16 residues. CDR1 is PRHDT, CDR2 FYEKMQ, per germline (reference sequence). V lost 3 bases to trimming and J lost 8 bases; unmatched junction nucleotides: 10. CDR3 region: CASSFGLAALRDEQFF. The CDR3 DNA reads as TGTGCCAGCAGCTTCGGACTAGCGGCCCTACGGGATGAGCAGTTCTTC.

This chain joins TRBV7-9 and TRBJ2-3; 7 nucleotides line up with TRBD2. Per germline, CDR1 SEHNR and CDR2 FQNEAQ (reference sequence). The J segment lost 2 bases and the V segment lost 6 bases, leaving 5 bases of the junction unmatched. CDR3 length equals 14 residues. In nucleotides, the CDR3 is TGTGCCAGCAGACCCGGGACTACCACAGATACGCAGTATTTT. The encoded protein is CASRPGTTTDTQYF.

J is TRBJ2-7 and V is TRBV5-4, with 10 nucleotides matching TRBD1. Germline lookup yields CDR1 SGHNT and CDR2 YYREEE (reference sequence). V trimming: 4 bases; J trimming: 5 bases; junction bases outside the gene matches: 9. The CDR3 covers 15 residues. CDR3 DNA: TGTGCCAGCAGCAGGGACAGGGGTTCCTCTCACGAGCAGTACTTC. Translation: CASSRDRGSSHEQYF.

The V call is TRBV7-9, the J call TRBJ2-7; D is unclear. Germline V gives CDR1 SEHNR, CDR2 FQNEAQ (reference sequence). V lost 5 bases to trimming and J lost 6 bases, with 11 bases between them. The CDR3 has 12 amino acids. The CDR3 spells CASSPHDLEQYF. The CDR3 DNA sequence: TGTGCCAGCAGCCCACACGATCTCGAGCAGTACTTC.

The V gene is TRBV4-1, the J gene TRBJ2-1, with D perhaps matching TRBD2 (5 bases). The CDR3 is 15 amino acids. V was trimmed by 5 bases and J by 0 bases, leaving 11 bases between them. CDR1 is MGHRA and CDR2 is YSYEKL in the germline V gene. CDR3 sequence (DNA): TGCGCCAGCAGCGAGGGTACGATCTCCTACAATGAGCAGTTCTTC. Translation: CASSEGTISYNEQFF.

This clone showed up just once. The sample has other DNA sequences that encode this CDR3 too. V and J are TRBV4-1 and TRBJ2-1; 11 nucleotides align to TRBD2. There are 16 residues in the CDR3. The germline CDR1 and CDR2 sequences are MGHRA and YSYEKL. After removal of 3 bases from V and 4 bases from J, the junction contained 5 bases not matched to a gene. The CDR3 DNA is TGCGCCAGCAGCCAGGGGACTAGCGGTACATACAATGAGCAGTTCTTC. It encodes CASSQGTSGTYNEQFF.

V usage is TRBV5-1 and J usage is TRBJ2-5, with 11 bases identical to TRBD2. Unmatched junction bases numbered 4, after V lost 1 base and J lost 2 bases. Germline lookup yields CDR1 SGHRS and CDR2 YFSETQ. There are 16 residues in the CDR3. CDR3 bases: TGCGCCAGCAGCTTGATAGTAGCGGGAGGGCAAGAGACCCAGTACTTC. It specifies CASSLIVAGGQETQYF.

The chain joins TRBV28 to TRBJ2-6; tentatively, D is TRBD1 (6 bases). V lost 4 bases and J 4 bases, leaving 11 bases between the germline ends. This CDR3 region has 15 residues. Germline V gives CDR1 MDHEN, CDR2 SYDVKM. In DNA form, the CDR3 reads TGTGCCAGCAGTTCTACAGGGACCGGGGCCAACGTCCTGACTTTC. It codes for CASSSTGTGANVLTF.

This chain joins TRBV28 and TRBJ2-7, with 9 bases fitting TRBD1. Looked up from germline, CDR1 is MDHEN and CDR2 is SYDVKM. The CDR3 sequence is 14 residues long. Trimming removed 7 bases from V and 6 bases from J; junction bases left unmatched: 10. The CDR3 is CASISRDRVFEQYV. CDR3 in DNA: TGTGCCAGCATATCCCGGGACAGGGTTTTCGAGCAGTACGTC.

V and J are TRBV5-1 and TRBJ1-5; 7 bases line up with TRBD1. The CDR3 covers 14 residues. V gave up 4 bases and J gave up 5 bases; unmatched junction bases: 6. CDR1 and CDR2 from the germline V gene are SGHRS and YFSETQ. CDR3 sequence (DNA): TGCGCCAGCAGCGACGGACAGGTTGATCAGCCCCAGCATTTT. Amino acids: CASSDGQVDQPQHF.